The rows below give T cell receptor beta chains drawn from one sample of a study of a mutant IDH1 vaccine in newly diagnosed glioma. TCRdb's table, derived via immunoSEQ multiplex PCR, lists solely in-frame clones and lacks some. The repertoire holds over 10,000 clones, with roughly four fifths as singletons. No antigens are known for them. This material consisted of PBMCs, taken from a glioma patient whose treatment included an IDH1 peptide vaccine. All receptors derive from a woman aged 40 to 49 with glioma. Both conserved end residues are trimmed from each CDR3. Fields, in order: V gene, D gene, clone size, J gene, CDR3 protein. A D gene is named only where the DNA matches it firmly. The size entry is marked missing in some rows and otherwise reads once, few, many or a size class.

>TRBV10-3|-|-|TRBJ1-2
AIAGRGRNGYT
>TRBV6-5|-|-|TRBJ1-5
ASSNDRWGNQPQH
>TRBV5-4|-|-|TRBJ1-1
ASSFRGRDTEAF
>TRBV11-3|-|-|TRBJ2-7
ASSLNDGDEQY
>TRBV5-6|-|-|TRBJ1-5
ASSLAGVAQPQH
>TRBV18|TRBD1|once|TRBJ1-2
ASSPDAGQGDGYT
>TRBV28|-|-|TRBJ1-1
ASSFWEGVNTEAF
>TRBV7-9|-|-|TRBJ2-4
ASSYPGVKNIQY
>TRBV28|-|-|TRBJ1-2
ASRGLREIGSGYT
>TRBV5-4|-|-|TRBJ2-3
ASSFYREKDTQY
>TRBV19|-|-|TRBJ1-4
ASSPGEKLF